Below, one T cell receptor beta chain is given with its context. Its antigen is not identified. The sample belongs to a study of T cell responses to AZD1222 COVID-19 vaccine. Study information: Timing groups of about 4 and about 12 weeks for second doses were pooled. Whole-study results and caveats: Researchers report vaccine-associated CD4 TCRs spanning spike, with dominance at 160-218 and 743-854. Repertoires were obtained only post-peak T cell response.

Germline V gene lookup returns CDR1 SGHTA and CDR2 FQGNSA. Germline trimming cut 3 bases from V and 0 bases from J; bases unmatched to any gene: 1. The CDR3 sequence is 15 residues long. Method: immunoSEQ multiplex PCR; TCRdb's copy keeps in-frame clones and lacks some. The table lists 100,000 to 120,000 clones, about four fifths of them singletons. The sequenced sample was peripheral blood, obtained on day 0 of AZD1222 vaccination. The chain employs TRBV7-2 and TRBJ1-5; 8 bases fit TRBD1. The source is an adult in good health. The CDR3 DNA is TGTGCCAGCAGCTTGACAGGGGTTAGCAATCAGCCCCAGCATTTT. Translating it yields CASSLTGVSNQPQHF.